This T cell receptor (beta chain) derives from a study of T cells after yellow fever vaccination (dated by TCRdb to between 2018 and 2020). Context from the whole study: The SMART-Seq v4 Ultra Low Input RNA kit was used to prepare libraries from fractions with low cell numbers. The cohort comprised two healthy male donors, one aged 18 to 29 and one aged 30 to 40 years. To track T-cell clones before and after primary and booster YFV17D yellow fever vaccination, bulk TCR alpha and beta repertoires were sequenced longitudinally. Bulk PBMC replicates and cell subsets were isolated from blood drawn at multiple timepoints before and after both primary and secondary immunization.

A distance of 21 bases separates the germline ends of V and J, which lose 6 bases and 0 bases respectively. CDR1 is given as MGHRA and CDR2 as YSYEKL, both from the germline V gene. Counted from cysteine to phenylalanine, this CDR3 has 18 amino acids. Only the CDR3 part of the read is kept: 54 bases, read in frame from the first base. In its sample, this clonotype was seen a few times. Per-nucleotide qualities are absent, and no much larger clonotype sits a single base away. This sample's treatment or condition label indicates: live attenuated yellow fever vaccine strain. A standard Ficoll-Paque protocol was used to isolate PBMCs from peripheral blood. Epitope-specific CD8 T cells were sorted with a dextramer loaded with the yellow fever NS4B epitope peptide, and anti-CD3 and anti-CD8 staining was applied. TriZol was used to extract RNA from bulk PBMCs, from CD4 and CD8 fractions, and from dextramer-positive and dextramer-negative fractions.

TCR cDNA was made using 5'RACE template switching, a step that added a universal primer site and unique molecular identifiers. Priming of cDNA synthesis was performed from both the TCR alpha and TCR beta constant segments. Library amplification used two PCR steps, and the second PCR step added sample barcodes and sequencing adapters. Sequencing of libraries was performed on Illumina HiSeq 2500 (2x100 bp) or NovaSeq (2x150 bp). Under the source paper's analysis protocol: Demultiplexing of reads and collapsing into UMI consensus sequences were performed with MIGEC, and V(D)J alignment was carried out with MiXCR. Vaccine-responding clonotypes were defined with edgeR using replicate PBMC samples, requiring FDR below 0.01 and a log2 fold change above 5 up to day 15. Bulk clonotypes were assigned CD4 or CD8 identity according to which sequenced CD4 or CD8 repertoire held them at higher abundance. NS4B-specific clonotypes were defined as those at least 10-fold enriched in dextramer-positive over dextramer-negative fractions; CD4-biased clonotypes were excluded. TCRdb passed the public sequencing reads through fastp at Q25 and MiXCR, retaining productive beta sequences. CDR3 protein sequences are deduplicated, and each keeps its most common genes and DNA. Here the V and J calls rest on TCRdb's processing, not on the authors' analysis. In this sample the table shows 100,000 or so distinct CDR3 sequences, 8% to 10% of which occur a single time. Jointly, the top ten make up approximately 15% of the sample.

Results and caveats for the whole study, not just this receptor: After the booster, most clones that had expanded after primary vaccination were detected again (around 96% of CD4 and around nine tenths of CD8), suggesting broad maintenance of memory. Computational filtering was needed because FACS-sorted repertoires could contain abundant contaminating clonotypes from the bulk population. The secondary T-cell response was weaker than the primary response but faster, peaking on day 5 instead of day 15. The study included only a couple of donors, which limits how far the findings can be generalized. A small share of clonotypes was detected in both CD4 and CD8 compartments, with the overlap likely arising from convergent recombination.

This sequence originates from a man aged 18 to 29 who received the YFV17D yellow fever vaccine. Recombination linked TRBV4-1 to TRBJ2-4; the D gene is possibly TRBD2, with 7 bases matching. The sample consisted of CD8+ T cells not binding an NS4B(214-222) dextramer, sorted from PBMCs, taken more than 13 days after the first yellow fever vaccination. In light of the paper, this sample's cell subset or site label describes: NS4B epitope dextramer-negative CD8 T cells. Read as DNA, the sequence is TGCGCCAGCAGGCAAACAGAGGGGGGGGGACTAGCCAAAAACATTCAGTACTTC. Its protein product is CASRQTEGGGLAKNIQYF.